What follows are 25 T cell receptor beta chains derived from one specimen sequenced in a study of blood T cell repertoires in COVID-19. Method: immunoSEQ multiplex PCR; TCRdb's copy keeps in-frame clones and lacks some. The repertoire includes roughly 380,000 clones, roughly nine tenths of them detected once, and approximately 3.1% sits in the top ten. Sequencing was carried out using PBMCs or T cells enriched from blood (not recorded which). The receptors were sampled from a woman in her 30s who had recovered from COVID-19.

The genes are TRBV28 and TRBJ2-7, with 10 positions matching TRBD1. The trim removed 5 bases at V and 7 bases at J, leaving 5 bases unmatched. The germline V gene has CDR1 MDHEN and CDR2 SYDVKM. This CDR3 has 13 amino acids. In nucleotides, the CDR3 is TGTGCCAGCAGTGCGACAGGGGGCGGGGAGCAGTACTTC. Translated: CASSATGGGEQYF.

This sequence joins TRBV5-5 and TRBJ1-2; D unresolved. Trimming cost V 4 bases and J 2 bases, with 9 bases left between them. The CDR3 spans 13 residues. Germline loops: CDR1 SGHKS, CDR2 YYEKEE (reference sequence). CDR3 bases: TGTGCCAGCAGCCCCCTCGTAAACTATGGCTACACCTTC. The encoded protein is CASSPLVNYGYTF. Combining the CDR3 with reference TRBV5-5 and TRBJ1-2 gives the whole variable domain DAGVTQSPTHLIKTRGQQVTLRCSPISGHKSVSWYQQVLGQGPQFIFQYYEKEERGRGNFPDRFSARQFPNYSSELNVNALLLGDSALYLCASSPLVNYGYTFGSGTRLTVV.

The chain has TRBV28 and TRBJ1-4; no clear D. This CDR3 region has 12 residues. Germline V CDR1 and CDR2: MDHEN, SYDVKM. V gave up 8 bases and J gave up 1 base, with 5 bases separating them. The CDR3 region is CASRLTNEKLFF. For the CDR3, the DNA is TGTGCCAGCCGGTTAACTAATGAAAAACTGTTTTTT.

This chain links TRBV7-2 with TRBJ1-6, with 7 bases that match TRBD1. The CDR3 covers 15 residues. Germline values: CDR1 SGHTA, CDR2 FQGNSA. Unmatched junction bases numbered 6, after V lost 0 bases and J lost 10 bases. The CDR3 DNA is TGTGCCAGCAGCTTAGCCCCAGGGGGATCCTCACCCCTCCACTTT. Translation gives CASSLAPGGSSPLHF.

The chain links TRBV19 to TRBJ2-1; tentatively, D is TRBD1 (5 bases). Trimming removed 5 bases at V and 6 bases at J, with 17 bases between. Germline-derived CDR1 and CDR2 are LNHDA and SQIVND (reference sequence). The CDR3 is 15 residues long. This chain's CDR3 is CASSSRAQDSNEQFF. The CDR3 DNA follows: TGTGCCAGTAGTTCAAGGGCACAGGATTCCAATGAGCAGTTCTTC.

The DNA for the CDR3 is TGTGCCAGCAGTTTATCCCTAGCGGGGGGGGACAATGAGCAGTTCTTC. The encoded protein is CASSLSLAGGDNEQFF. The chain has TRBV27 and TRBJ2-1, with TRBD2 identical over 12 bases. There are 16 residues in the CDR3. V lost 0 bases and J lost 5; bases outside the gene matches: 2. The germline gives CDR1 MNHEY, CDR2 SMNVEV (reference sequence).

This clone has just a few counts. This chain joins TRBV9 and TRBJ1-3; D is unclear. Trimming took off 0 bases at V and 7 bases at J, with 17 bases between the two ends. This CDR3 contains 16 residues. CDR1 is SGDLS and CDR2 is YYNGEE in the germline V gene. CDR3 residues: CASSVAKLTPRNTIYF. The CDR3 DNA reads TGTGCCAGCAGCGTAGCTAAACTAACGCCGCGTAACACCATATATTTT.

The V gene is TRBV7-9, the J gene TRBJ2-3; weak D call: TRBD2 (5 bases). V was pared by 2 bases and J by 2 bases, with 8 bases between. The CDR3 totals 14 residues. The germline V gene has CDR1 SEHNR and CDR2 FQNEAQ (reference sequence). CDR3 protein: CASSLKRTTDTQYF. CDR3 DNA sequence: TGTGCCAGCAGCTTAAAGCGGACCACAGATACGCAGTATTTT.

The chain links TRBV6-5 to TRBJ2-1; 11 bases line up with TRBD1. V shed 3 bases, J shed 7 bases, and the junction held 5 bases outside the gene matches. Looked up from germline, CDR1 is MNHEY and CDR2 is SVGAGI. CDR3 length equals 15 residues. The CDR3 nucleotides read TGTGCCAGCAGTTATCCGGGACAGGGGGTGAATGAGCAGTTCTTC. Its translation: CASSYPGQGVNEQFF.

V usage is TRBV7-9 and J usage is TRBJ2-1; possibly TRBD2 for D (5 bases). This CDR3 contains 13 residues. The V end was cut by 5 bases, the J end by 3 bases, with 8 bases between. Germline V gene data show CDR1 as SEHNR and CDR2 as FQNEAQ (reference sequence). In DNA form, the CDR3 reads TGTGCCAGCAGCCCGGAGGTCTACAATGAGCAGTTCTTC. Amino acid sequence: CASSPEVYNEQFF. Filled out from reference TRBV7-9 and TRBJ2-1, the complete variable domain reads DTGVSQNPRHKITKRGQNVTFRCDPISEHNRLYWYRQTLGQGPEFLTYFQNEAQLEKSRLLSDRFSAERPKGSFSTLEIQRTEQGDSAMYLCASSPEVYNEQFFGPGTRLTVL.

This clone has a handful of counts. A single base separates this from a much larger clone, so it may be a read error. The V and J genes are TRBV27 and TRBJ1-2; D might be TRBD1 (6 bases). The CDR3 extends over 13 amino acids. V gave up 3 bases and J gave up 4 bases, with 9 bases separating them. Germline values: CDR1 MNHEY, CDR2 SMNVEV (reference sequence). The chain's CDR3 is CASSFAGAYGYTF. CDR3 DNA sequence: TGTGCCAGCAGTTTCGCAGGGGCCTATGGCTACACCTTC.

This chain links TRBV7-6 with TRBJ1-1, with 8 bases identical to TRBD1. Germline trimming cut 1 base from V and 0 bases from J; bases unmatched to any gene: 10. CDR1 and CDR2 (germline): SGHVS, FNYEAQ. The CDR3 spans 18 residues. CDR3 in amino acids: CASSLDPWTGTMNTEAFF. The CDR3 bases are TGTGCCAGCAGCTTAGATCCCTGGACAGGGACCATGAACACTGAAGCTTTCTTT.

The rearrangement links TRBV2 to TRBJ1-5; D possibly corresponds to TRBD1 (5 bases). Trimming shortened V by 10 bases and J by 1 base, and 11 bases separated the two germline ends. The CDR3 has 13 amino acids. Germline V gives CDR1 SNHLY, CDR2 FYNNEI. The CDR3 loop is CATAGESNQPQHF. CDR3 nucleotides: TGTGCCACCGCGGGGGAGAGCAATCAGCCCCAGCATTTT.

V is TRBV28 and J is TRBJ2-1; 8 bases match TRBD1. Trimming at V came to 0 bases and at J to 7 bases, leaving 5 bases not matched to a gene. CDR3 length: 15 amino acids. Germline values: CDR1 MDHEN, CDR2 SYDVKM. Here the CDR3 DNA reads TGTGCCAGCAGTTTATGGGACCACAGGGGGAATGAGCAGTTCTTC. This codes for CASSLWDHRGNEQFF.

The V call is TRBV29-1, the J call TRBJ1-2; D might be TRBD1 (5 bases). The germline CDR1 and CDR2 sequences are SQVTM and ANQGSEA. V lost 2 bases and J lost 1, with 11 bases in between. CDR3 length: 14 amino acids. CDR3 DNA: TGCAGCGTTGAAAGGAACAGGCTTAACTATGGCTACACCTTC. This gives the protein CSVERNRLNYGYTF. The full variable domain, its missing parts supplied by reference TRBV29-1 and TRBJ1-2, is SAVISQKPSRDICQRGTSLTIQCQVDSQVTMMFWYRQQPGQSLTLIATANQGSEATYESGFVIDKFPISRPNLTFSTLTVSNMSPEDSSIYLCSVERNRLNYGYTFGSGTRLTVV.

This chain uses TRBV7-2 with TRBJ2-5, with 9 bases fitting TRBD2. Germline V lookup: CDR1 SGHTA, CDR2 FQGNSA. The V gene end was trimmed by 1 base and the J gene end by 5 bases; junction bases not matched to a gene: 11. The CDR3 runs to 17 residues. DNA for the CDR3: TGTGCCAGCAGCTTAGTCCAGCGGGGGGACCCCCGGGAGACCCAGTACTTC. Protein product: CASSLVQRGDPRETQYF.

This chain joins TRBV28 and TRBJ1-2, with TRBD1 matching 7 bases. The trim removed 8 bases at V and 0 bases at J, leaving 0 bases unmatched. The CDR3 length is 12 residues. Germline V lookup: CDR1 MDHEN, CDR2 SYDVKM. CDR3 amino acids: CASGTANYGYTF. Here the CDR3 DNA reads TGTGCCAGCGGGACAGCTAACTATGGCTACACCTTC.

The chain couples TRBV27 to TRBJ2-1, with D tentatively TRBD2 (6 bases). The CDR3 totals 15 residues. Germline CDR1 is MNHEY and CDR2 is SMNVEV (reference sequence). The V gene lost 2 bases and the J gene lost 8 bases, with 16 bases spanning the gap. The chain's CDR3 is CASSLMRLGTDEQFF. The DNA for the CDR3 is TGTGCCAGCAGTTTAATGCGACTAGGGACGGATGAGCAGTTCTTC.

V is TRBV18 and J is TRBJ2-7; 7 bases are a match to TRBD1. The V gene's germline CDR1 is KGHSH and CDR2 LQKENI. J was trimmed by 0 bases and V by 8 bases; bases with no gene match: 1. CDR3 length: 12 residues. The CDR3 loop is CASGTDSYEQYF. The CDR3 DNA follows: TGTGCCAGCGGGACAGACTCCTACGAGCAGTACTTC.

This chain joins TRBV6-8 and TRBJ1-2; unclear D gene. CDR3 length: 15 amino acids. Germline loops: CDR1 MNHGY, CDR2 SAAAGT. The germline V and J ends were trimmed by 11 bases and 5 bases, with 24 bases remaining between them. The CDR3 reads CAPKEDFHKVYGYTF. Here the CDR3 DNA reads TGTGCCCCCAAAGAGGACTTCCATAAGGTGTATGGCTACACCTTC.

This clone has just a few counts. This chain links TRBV27 with TRBJ1-3; 7 nucleotides line up with TRBD1. The CDR3 length is 15 residues. In germline, CDR1 is MNHEY, CDR2 SMNVEV (reference sequence). V lost 5 bases to trimming and J lost 4 bases; unmatched junction nucleotides: 8. The CDR3 spells CASSPRQGSGNTIYF. CDR3 nucleotides: TGTGCCAGCAGTCCAAGACAGGGTTCAGGAAACACCATATATTTT.

The genes are TRBV18 and TRBJ1-5, with a possible D match to TRBD1 (6 bases). This CDR3 has 16 amino acids. V was clipped by 0 bases and J by 1 base, with 10 bases between them. Per the germline V gene, CDR1 is KGHSH and CDR2 is LQKENI. CDR3 nucleotides: TGTGCCAGCTCACCACCGGACAGCCAGAGCAATCAGCCCCAGCATTTT. This encodes CASSPPDSQSNQPQHF.

This clone showed up just once. The CDR3 is CASSVAAGVTRAIYF. The CDR3 nucleotides read TGTGCCAGCAGCGTAGCGGCAGGGGTAACTCGGGCCATATATTTT. The rearrangement links TRBV9 to TRBJ1-3; the D gene is possibly TRBD1 (6 bases). CDR3 length: 15 residues. Trimming removed 0 bases from V and 11 bases from J, with 18 bases in between. CDR1 SGDLS and CDR2 YYNGEE come from the germline V gene.

A few counts support this clone. V is TRBV7-9 and J is TRBJ1-2; no definite D call. Germline loops: CDR1 SEHNR, CDR2 FQNEAQ (reference sequence). CDR3 length equals 13 residues. Trimming removed 1 base at V and 0 bases at J, with 3 bases between. CDR3 in amino acids: CASSLGANYGYTF. In DNA form, the CDR3 reads TGTGCCAGCAGCTTAGGCGCTAACTATGGCTACACCTTC.

The chain carries TRBV28 and TRBJ2-2, with 11 positions matching TRBD2. Germline CDR1 MDHEN, CDR2 SYDVKM. V was clipped by 5 bases and J by 0 bases; unmatched bases: 2. The CDR3 loop spans 16 amino acids. CDR3 amino acids: CASSPGLAANTGELFF. The CDR3 DNA is TGTGCCAGCAGTCCGGGACTAGCGGCGAACACCGGGGAGCTGTTTTTT.